Listed here is a single T cell receptor (beta chain). This CDR3 is 13 amino acids long. V was cut by 1 base and J by 7 bases, with 10 bases left in between. Germline V CDR1 and CDR2: SEHNR, FQNEAQ (reference sequence). The data stem from a study of blood T cell repertoires in COVID-19. Study context: T cells, B-cell-depleted T cells, or PBMCs supplied cDNA or gDNA.

This table comes from immunoSEQ multiplex PCR, and its TCRdb copy is limited to in-frame clones, with some not included. The sample contains 250,000 to 350,000 clones, 89% of which appear only once. V and J are TRBV7-9 and TRBJ1-1; D may be TRBD1 (6 bases). Sample: peripheral blood. This receptor was identified in a man between 18 and 29 years old who had recovered from COVID-19. CDR3 residues: CASSLGPGDEAFF. The DNA of the CDR3 is TGTGCCAGCAGCTTAGGCCCAGGGGATGAAGCTTTCTTT.